This T cell receptor (beta chain) was observed in a study of graft-versus-host responses after intestinal transplantation. As for the study in general: Each of the recipients got a multivisceral, liver-intestinal, or isolated intestinal transplant. The recipients all started with anti-thymocyte globulin induction and then took tacrolimus and steroids for 3 to 4 years.

The CDR3 is 19 residues long. The germline CDR1 and CDR2 sequences are SEHNR and FQNEAQ (reference sequence). V was clipped by 4 bases and J by 0 bases, with 25 bases between them. Of note for this clone: Its specificity is unknown.

The table came from immunoSEQ multiplex PCR; TCRdb's copy has only in-frame clones and leaves some out. The sample holds roughly 89,000 clones, roughly 91% seen once. The specimen was unstimulated CD4+ T cells sorted from spleen or lymph node cells, collected before intestinal transplant. This sequence joins TRBV7-9 and TRBJ2-7; perhaps TRBD2 as D (7 bases). This clonotype was obtained from a human donor who received an intestinal transplant. CDR3 residues: CASSSLSGRGAQSSYEQYF. Here the CDR3 DNA reads TGTGCCAGCAGCTCCTTGAGTGGTCGGGGGGCCCAAAGCTCCTACGAGCAGTACTTC.